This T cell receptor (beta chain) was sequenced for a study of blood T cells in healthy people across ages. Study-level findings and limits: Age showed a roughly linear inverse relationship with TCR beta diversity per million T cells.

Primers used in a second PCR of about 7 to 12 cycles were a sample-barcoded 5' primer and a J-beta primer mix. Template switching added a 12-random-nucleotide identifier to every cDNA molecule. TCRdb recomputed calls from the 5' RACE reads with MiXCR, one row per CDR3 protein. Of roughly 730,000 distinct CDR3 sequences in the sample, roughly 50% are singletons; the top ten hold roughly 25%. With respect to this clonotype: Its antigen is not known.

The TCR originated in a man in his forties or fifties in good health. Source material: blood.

CDR3 sequence reads: CASSQSGTGVLYGYTF. As DNA, the CDR3 is TGTGCCAGCAGCCAATCAGGGACAGGAGTTCTGTATGGCTACACCTTC. The chain couples TRBV5-6 to TRBJ1-2; TRBD1 aligns across 8 bases. The V gene end was trimmed by 4 bases and the J gene end by 5 bases; junction bases not matched to a gene: 13. CDR1 and CDR2 (germline): SGHDT, YYEEEE. This CDR3 is built from 16 residues.